This TCR beta chain was documented in a study of OX40 agonist ivuxolimab in advanced cancers. Overall study results and limits: At 0.1 to 3.0 mg/kg, clonal expansion of CD4+ and CD8+ blood T cells had occurred by week 6.

J lost 4 bases, V lost 9 bases, and 8 bases had no gene match. The length of the CDR3 is 14 residues. CDR1 LNHDA and CDR2 SQIVND come from the germline V gene (reference sequence). The assay was immunoSEQ multiplex PCR, and TCRdb's table has in-frame clones only and misses some. The sample yields roughly 120,000 clones, roughly nine tenths seen once. As concerns this clone: As yet, its antigen is unknown.

A history of autoimmune disease or systemic immunosuppression excluded patients. The sequence was collected from an adult with an advanced solid tumor such as melanoma, head and neck, liver or kidney cancer. The V gene is TRBV19, the J gene TRBJ1-1, with 10 bases fitting TRBD1. The source material was CD4+ or CD8+ T cells sorted from blood, sampled in a trial of the OX40 agonist ivuxolimab. This chain's CDR3 is CASGQGVVGTEAFF. Here the CDR3 DNA reads TGTGCCAGCGGACAGGGGGTCGTCGGCACTGAAGCTTTCTTT.